The rows below give T cell receptor beta chains drawn from one sample of a study of blood T cells in healthy people across ages. One entry per CDR3 protein results from TCRdb running MiXCR on the 5' RACE reads. Here the sample spans approximately 880,000 distinct CDR3 sequences, 45% to 50% being singletons. Sample: blood. These receptors were taken from a man between 25 and 39 years old in good health. Both conserved end residues are part of each CDR3. Fields, in order: D gene, J gene, clone size, V gene, CDR3 protein, CDR3 DNA. A D gene is named only where the DNA matches it firmly. Expanded clones get a size class; other rows say once, few or many, or leave the size out.

-,TRBJ2-5,few,TRBV6-2/TRBV6-3,CASSSTIWEQYF,TGTGCCAGCAGTTCCACGATCTGGGAGCAGTACTTC
TRBD2,TRBJ2-3,-,TRBV6-2/TRBV6-3,CASSYHGTSGGPDTQYF,TGTGCCAGCAGTTACCACGGGACTAGCGGGGGGCCAGATACGCAGTATTTT
-,TRBJ2-4,few,TRBV24-1,CATAGQEKNIQYF,TGTGCCACTGCGGGCCAGGAAAAAAACATTCAGTACTTC
TRBD2,TRBJ2-1,few,TRBV7-9,CASSSRASGTSANEQFF,TGTGCCAGCAGCTCGAGGGCGTCCGGGACTAGCGCGAATGAGCAGTTCTTC
-,TRBJ1-5,-,TRBV7-9,CASSVDNQPQHF,TGTGCCAGCAGCGTGGACAACCAGCCCCAGCATTTT
TRBD1,TRBJ2-5,-,TRBV3-1,CASSQHLQGDEETQYF,TGTGCCAGCAGCCAACACCTCCAGGGGGACGAAGAGACCCAGTACTTC
-,TRBJ2-5,few,TRBV20-1,CSARRGGETQYF,TGCAGTGCAAGGAGGGGTGGAGAGACCCAGTACTTC
-,TRBJ2-7,-,TRBV21-1,CASSKTGTGGYYEQYF,TGTGCCAGCAGCAAAACGGGGACAGGGGGTTACTACGAGCAGTACTTC
TRBD2,TRBJ2-6,-,TRBV7-2,CASSSGGILSGANVLTF,TGTGCCAGCAGCTCGGGAGGCATCCTCTCTGGGGCCAACGTCCTGACTTTC
TRBD1,TRBJ2-1,-,TRBV6-6,CASSQRPGGQFF,TGTGCCAGCAGTCAGAGACCAGGGGGGCAGTTCTTC
-,TRBJ2-5,-,TRBV5-1,CASSFATATYELYF,TGCGCCAGCAGCTTTGCGACAGCTACCTACGAGCTGTACTTC
TRBD2,TRBJ2-6,-,TRBV27,CASRGLALSGANVLTF,TGTGCCAGCAGGGGACTAGCCCTTTCTGGGGCCAACGTCCTGACTTTC
TRBD1,TRBJ2-7,-,TRBV29-1,CSAVARDSSYEQYF,TGCAGCGCTGTAGCGAGGGACAGCTCCTACGAGCAGTACTTC
-,TRBJ1-5,-,TRBV20-1,CSAPLGPNQPQHF,TGCAGTGCCCCCTTGGGCCCCAATCAGCCCCAGCATTTT
-,TRBJ2-5,few,TRBV13,CASSPLEFGYNEQYF,TGTGCCAGCAGCCCCCTCGAGTTCGGGTACAATGAGCAGTACTTC
-,TRBJ2-3,-,TRBV9,CASSVDGSFSTDTQYF,TGTGCCAGCAGCGTAGATGGGTCATTCAGCACAGATACGCAGTATTTT
-,TRBJ2-7,-,TRBV5-1,CASSGNYPYEQYF,TGCGCCAGCAGTGGAAATTACCCCTATGAGCAGTACTTC
TRBD2,TRBJ2-7,-,TRBV20-1,CRPGGAPYEQYF,TGCCGTCCGGGGGGGGCCCCCTACGAGCAGTACTTC
TRBD1,TRBJ1-1,once,TRBV10-3,CAVRGTGTEAFF,TGTGCCGTCAGGGGGACAGGGACTGAAGCTTTCTTT
TRBD2,TRBJ2-3,-,TRBV5-4,CASSLSSGGFFTDTQYF,TGTGCCAGCAGCTTGTCTAGCGGGGGGTTTTTCACAGATACGCAGTATTTT
-,TRBJ2-4,few,TRBV28,CASSLGEALAKNIQYF,TGTGCCAGCAGTTTGGGGGAGGCCCTAGCCAAAAACATTCAGTACTTC
TRBD2,TRBJ2-4,-,TRBV3-1,CASSHFTRGEEQYF,TGTGCCAGCAGCCACTTTACTCGGGGGGAAGAGCAGTACTTC
TRBD2,TRBJ2-4,-,TRBV20-1,CSARAAAGGVGVKNIQYF,TGCAGTGCTAGAGCTGCGGCGGGGGGCGTCGGGGTCAAAAACATTCAGTACTTC
-,TRBJ2-1,-,TRBV29-1,CSVEGPEGGYNEQFF,TGCAGCGTTGAAGGGCCAGAGGGGGGTTACAATGAGCAGTTCTTT
TRBD1,TRBJ1-4,many,TRBV3-1,CASSQRQGNEKLFF,TGTGCCAGCAGCCAACGACAGGGTAACGAAAAACTGTTTTTT
TRBD1,TRBJ1-2,few,TRBV4-3,CASSQDIGTGGRYGYTF,TGCGCCAGCAGCCAAGATATAGGGACAGGGGGACGATATGGCTACACCTTC
TRBD1,TRBJ1-1,-,TRBV3-1,CASSQDRTGGTEAFF,TGTGCCAGCAGCCAAGATCGAACAGGGGGCACTGAAGCTTTCTTT
-,TRBJ2-5,-,TRBV7-6,CANSLGLQGRRETQYF,TGTGCCAACAGCTTAGGCCTACAGGGGAGGAGAGAGACCCAGTACTTC
-,TRBJ2-1,few,TRBV5-6,CASSLAGGPMFF,TGTGCCAGCAGCTTGGCGGGCGGTCCCATGTTCTTC
-,TRBJ1-5,-,TRBV7-9,CASSLHSGTNGGQPQHF,TGTGCCAGCAGCTTACATTCGGGGACAAACGGCGGTCAGCCCCAGCATTTT
-,TRBJ2-2,once,TRBV20-1,CSARGGHTGELFF,TGCAGTGCTAGGGGGGGCCACACCGGGGAGCTGTTTTTT
-,TRBJ1-1,few,TRBV2,CASSERDSGTEAFF,TGTGCCAGCAGTGAAAGGGACTCGGGGACTGAAGCTTTCTTT
-,TRBJ2-1,-,TRBV5-1,CASSLSQGTNNEQFF,TGCGCCAGCAGCTTGTCGCAGGGAACGAACAATGAGCAGTTCTTC